This is a list of T cell receptor beta chains from one sample in a study of a mutant IDH1 vaccine in newly diagnosed glioma. Produced via immunoSEQ multiplex PCR; TCRdb's table is partial and in-frame only. This sample has 32,000 or so clones, with around 85% found just once. No antigen is known for these receptors. This sample comprised PBMCs, obtained from a glioma patient whose treatment included an IDH1 peptide vaccine. The receptor set was obtained from a man aged 25 to 45 with glioma. Both conserved end residues are part of each CDR3. D genes are given only for firm matches.

d_call: TRBD1
v_call: TRBV4-1
j_call: TRBJ2-7
cdr3_length: 13
cdr3_aa: CASSQDRDSEQYF

d_call: .
v_call: TRBV4-1
j_call: TRBJ1-1
cdr3_length: 17
cdr3_aa: CASSPPPLVTYNTEAFF

d_call: .
v_call: TRBV27
j_call: TRBJ1-5
cdr3_length: 14
cdr3_aa: CASSYRQSNQPQHF

d_call: .
v_call: TRBV5-5
j_call: TRBJ2-7
cdr3_length: 14
cdr3_aa: CASAWGVSSYEQYF

d_call: TRBD2
v_call: TRBV9
j_call: TRBJ2-2
cdr3_length: 16
cdr3_aa: CASSPRGGLNTGELFF

d_call: TRBD2
v_call: TRBV19
j_call: TRBJ2-1
cdr3_length: 17
cdr3_aa: CASSIKLADSSYNEQFF

d_call: .
v_call: TRBV4-1
j_call: TRBJ2-1
cdr3_length: 15
cdr3_aa: CASSRQGTGRGEQFF

d_call: TRBD1
v_call: TRBV18
j_call: TRBJ1-1
cdr3_length: 15
cdr3_aa: CASSPQGGKDTEAFF

d_call: TRBD1
v_call: TRBV30
j_call: TRBJ1-2
cdr3_length: 15
cdr3_aa: CAWEGGGQVEGGYTF

d_call: .
v_call: TRBV28
j_call: TRBJ2-7
cdr3_length: 12
cdr3_aa: CASSPRDYEQYF

d_call: .
v_call: TRBV30
j_call: TRBJ1-5
cdr3_length: 13
cdr3_aa: CAWRRGTRGPQHF

d_call: TRBD2
v_call: TRBV18
j_call: TRBJ2-7
cdr3_length: 17
cdr3_aa: CASSPPLASGRFYEQYF

d_call: TRBD2
v_call: TRBV30
j_call: TRBJ2-3
cdr3_length: 15
cdr3_aa: CAWTSGGISTDTQYF

d_call: .
v_call: TRBV7-2
j_call: TRBJ1-1
cdr3_length: 12
cdr3_aa: CASSLGYLEAFF

d_call: TRBD1
v_call: TRBV6-1
j_call: TRBJ2-5
cdr3_length: 14
cdr3_aa: CASRLTGGRETQYF

d_call: .
v_call: TRBV6-6
j_call: TRBJ1-1
cdr3_length: 14
cdr3_aa: CASSYSPRDTEAFF

d_call: TRBD1
v_call: TRBV30
j_call: TRBJ1-4
cdr3_length: 13
cdr3_aa: CALGRDRGRKLFF

d_call: TRBD1
v_call: TRBV4-1
j_call: TRBJ2-2
cdr3_length: 18
cdr3_aa: CASSQDRGLIANTGELFF

d_call: TRBD1
v_call: TRBV30
j_call: TRBJ2-5
cdr3_length: 14
cdr3_aa: CAWKLGQGQETQYF

d_call: .
v_call: TRBV27
j_call: TRBJ2-4
cdr3_length: 16
cdr3_aa: CASSRIPELAKNIQYF

d_call: .
v_call: TRBV6-6
j_call: TRBJ1-5
cdr3_length: 15
cdr3_aa: CASSYITDSNQPQHF

d_call: .
v_call: TRBV9
j_call: TRBJ2-3
cdr3_length: 15
cdr3_aa: CASSVYGTSTDTQYF

d_call: .
v_call: TRBV6-6
j_call: TRBJ1-1
cdr3_length: 14
cdr3_aa: CASSYVSGQTEAFF

d_call: .
v_call: TRBV11-3
j_call: TRBJ2-3
cdr3_length: 14
cdr3_aa: CASSPAGGSRGQYF

d_call: TRBD2
v_call: TRBV5-6
j_call: TRBJ2-5
cdr3_length: 17
cdr3_aa: CASSLYLRGGTKETQYF

d_call: TRBD2
v_call: TRBV2
j_call: TRBJ2-3
cdr3_length: 15
cdr3_aa: CASSWTSGSTDTQYF

d_call: .
v_call: TRBV9
j_call: TRBJ2-7
cdr3_length: 14
cdr3_aa: CASSLASSSNEQYF

d_call: TRBD2
v_call: TRBV29-1
j_call: TRBJ2-3
cdr3_length: 14
cdr3_aa: CSARGLARADTQYF

d_call: .
v_call: TRBV5-6
j_call: TRBJ2-7
cdr3_length: 13
cdr3_aa: CASSPGWDYEQYF

d_call: TRBD2
v_call: TRBV5-4
j_call: TRBJ2-5
cdr3_length: 15
cdr3_aa: CASSSTGTRGETQYF

d_call: TRBD2
v_call: TRBV4-1
j_call: TRBJ2-5
cdr3_length: 17
cdr3_aa: CASSQVSPSGGVETQYF

d_call: TRBD1
v_call: TRBV7-8
j_call: TRBJ2-7
cdr3_length: 19
cdr3_aa: CASSLRTGGWGLEIYEQYF

d_call: TRBD1
v_call: TRBV5-1
j_call: TRBJ2-2
cdr3_length: 15
cdr3_aa: CASTPGTGYTGELFF

d_call: .
v_call: TRBV5-8
j_call: TRBJ2-5
cdr3_length: 16
cdr3_aa: CASSLEEGGQKETQYF

d_call: TRBD2
v_call: TRBV5-4
j_call: TRBJ2-3
cdr3_length: 15
cdr3_aa: CASSAETSPIDTQYF

d_call: .
v_call: TRBV30
j_call: TRBJ2-5
cdr3_length: 14
cdr3_aa: CAWGNGGNQETQYF

d_call: .
v_call: TRBV28
j_call: TRBJ2-7
cdr3_length: 14
cdr3_aa: CASKTSDSTYEQYF

d_call: .
v_call: TRBV6-6
j_call: TRBJ1-1
cdr3_length: 15
cdr3_aa: CASSYGRAEGTEAFF

d_call: .
v_call: TRBV5-4
j_call: TRBJ2-1
cdr3_length: 13
cdr3_aa: CASSHSMGNEQFF

d_call: .
v_call: TRBV5-8
j_call: TRBJ1-5
cdr3_length: 15
cdr3_aa: CASSLGTWVNQPQHF

d_call: .
v_call: TRBV30
j_call: TRBJ2-7
cdr3_length: 13
cdr3_aa: CAWAAIELYEQYF

d_call: .
v_call: TRBV4-3
j_call: TRBJ1-1
cdr3_length: 15
cdr3_aa: CASSQEGWGVAEAFF

d_call: .
v_call: TRBV27
j_call: TRBJ2-7
cdr3_length: 13
cdr3_aa: CASSLYFSYEQYF

d_call: TRBD2
v_call: TRBV27
j_call: TRBJ2-7
cdr3_length: 14
cdr3_aa: CASSPLAGAGEQYF

d_call: TRBD1
v_call: TRBV9
j_call: TRBJ2-7
cdr3_length: 13
cdr3_aa: CASSAGTAYEQYF

d_call: .
v_call: TRBV5-4
j_call: TRBJ1-1
cdr3_length: 14
cdr3_aa: CASSPRETNTEAFF

d_call: .
v_call: TRBV6-5
j_call: TRBJ2-7
cdr3_length: 15
cdr3_aa: CASSINQGLHYEQYF

d_call: TRBD1
v_call: TRBV19
j_call: TRBJ1-5
cdr3_length: 16
cdr3_aa: CASSRQGKNSNQPQHF

d_call: .
v_call: TRBV7-8
j_call: TRBJ1-2
cdr3_length: 14
cdr3_aa: CASSFDKANYGYTF

d_call: TRBD1
v_call: TRBV9
j_call: TRBJ1-3
cdr3_length: 15
cdr3_aa: CASSLGQVRGNTIYF

d_call: .
v_call: TRBV4-1
j_call: TRBJ1-4
cdr3_length: 12
cdr3_aa: CASSQVGEKLFF

d_call: .
v_call: TRBV4-1
j_call: TRBJ2-7
cdr3_length: 15
cdr3_aa: CASSLTVVSTYEQYF

d_call: TRBD2
v_call: TRBV6-5
j_call: TRBJ2-4
cdr3_length: 15
cdr3_aa: CASRSGGPGVNIQYF